A selection of T cell receptor beta chains follows, all from one sample in a study of T-cell reconstitution after alpha-beta-depleted transplantation in children. TCRdb independently ran MiXCR on the PCR reads; one entry per CDR3 protein. The table has 100,000 to 120,000 distinct CDR3 sequences, over 9% seen once. The sequencing used PBMCs from the stem cell graft donor, collected from the stem cell graft. Receptors originate from a human donor who donated a stem cell graft to a child with acute lymphoblastic leukemia. CDR3s include the opening cysteine and the closing phenylalanine or tryptophan. Each record gives: V gene, clone size, J gene, CDR3 length, D gene, CDR3 DNA, CDR3 protein. A D gene is named only where the DNA matches it firmly. Not every row has a clone size; where given, it reads once, few, many or a size class.

TRBV20-1,many,TRBJ2-3,16,-,TGCAGTGCTATCTCCCTGGGTGGACAAATCACAGATACGCAGTATTTT,CSAISLGGQITDTQYF
TRBV20-1,many,TRBJ2-1,15,-,TGCAGTGCTAGATCGCGGGCCCCCGGGGTCGGTGAGCAGTTCTTC,CSARSRAPGVGEQFF
TRBV12-3/TRBV12-4,many,TRBJ2-7,12,TRBD1,TGTGCCAGCAGACGACAGGGATACGAGCAGTACTTC,CASRRQGYEQYF
TRBV12-3/TRBV12-4,-,TRBJ1-1,15,-,TGTGCCAGCAGTCCCCTCGGGCGGGTGAACACTGAAGCTTTCTTT,CASSPLGRVNTEAFF
TRBV12-3/TRBV12-4,many,TRBJ2-1,14,TRBD2,TGTGCCAGCAGTTTGGTAGCGGGGGGACGAGAGCAGTTCTTC,CASSLVAGGREQFF
TRBV11-2,many,TRBJ2-4,16,-,TGTGCCAGCAGCTTAGATCTGAGCAGGGAGAAAAACATTCAGTACTTC,CASSLDLSREKNIQYF
TRBV27,many,TRBJ1-2,15,-,TGTGCCAGCAGTCACGGGACCGCCCCTAACTATGGCTACACCTTC,CASSHGTAPNYGYTF
TRBV7-2,many,TRBJ2-3,16,TRBD1,TGTGCCAGCAGCCCCGGGACAGGGCTTAGCACAGATACGCAGTATTTT,CASSPGTGLSTDTQYF
TRBV20-1,many,TRBJ1-2,13,-,TGCAGTCCGGGGGAGGGGACGGAGGGTGGCTACACCTTC,CSPGEGTEGGYTF
TRBV10-3,-,TRBJ2-3,15,-,TGTGCCATCAGTGAGAGGGAGTGGGTGACAGATACGCAGTATTTT,CAISEREWVTDTQYF
TRBV10-2,many,TRBJ1-2,15,-,TGCGCCAGCAGTGAGTCGATAGAAGACTCAAATGGCTACACCTTC,CASSESIEDSNGYTF
TRBV12-3/TRBV12-4,many,TRBJ2-3,16,TRBD2,TGTGCCAGCAGTTTCAGCGGGAGGTCTAGCACAGATACGCAGTATTTT,CASSFSGRSSTDTQYF
TRBV7-9,-,TRBJ2-3,15,-,TGTGCCAGCAGCTTTCCGAGAGGGGGCACAGATACGCAGTATTTT,CASSFPRGGTDTQYF
TRBV28,many,TRBJ2-1,22,-,TGTGCCAGCCGGCCCCTCCTGGGACCGTCTCACGTCGGCGTCGGCTCCTACAATGAGCAGTTCTTC,CASRPLLGPSHVGVGSYNEQFF
TRBV3-1,many,TRBJ2-7,17,TRBD2,TGTGCCAGCAGCCAAAGTGGGGGCCTAGCGGGTGCCTACGAGCAGTACTTC,CASSQSGGLAGAYEQYF
TRBV3-1,many,TRBJ2-3,15,TRBD2,TGTGCCAGCAGGCCTAGCGGGGGTTCCACAGATACGCAGTATTTT,CASRPSGGSTDTQYF
TRBV5-1,many,TRBJ2-7,14,-,TGCGCCAGCAGCGTAAGACTGAGCTCCTACGAGCAGTACTTC,CASSVRLSSYEQYF
TRBV12-5,many,TRBJ2-1,11,-,TGTGCTAGTGGTAAAGGGAGTGAGCAGTTCTTC,CASGKGSEQFF
TRBV10-3,many,TRBJ2-6,17,-,TGTGCCATCAGTGAGTCGGCAGGGGCCTCTGGGGCCAACGTCCTGACTTTC,CAISESAGASGANVLTF
TRBV7-2,many,TRBJ1-3,12,-,TGTGCCAGCAGCTCCGCGGGAAACACCATATATTTT,CASSSAGNTIYF
TRBV5-1,many,TRBJ1-6,15,-,TGCGCCAGCAGCTTGGAACCGGGTCTGGATTCACCCCTCCACTTT,CASSLEPGLDSPLHF
TRBV28,-,TRBJ2-6,12,-,TGTGCCACCGGATCTGGGGCCAACGTCCTGACTTTC,CATGSGANVLTF